One sample yielded the 10 T cell receptor beta chains listed below, sequenced in a study of blood T cell repertoires in COVID-19. The method was immunoSEQ multiplex PCR; TCRdb's version includes in-frame clones alone and lacks a portion of them. The sample holds almost 250,000 clones, about 89% seen once. The sample comprised PBMCs or T cells enriched from blood (not recorded which). The receptor set was obtained from a woman younger than 45 who had recovered from COVID-19.

CDR3 loop: CASSLVTGEVTDTQYF. Written as DNA, the CDR3 is TGTGCCAGCAGCTTAGTTACAGGGGAAGTAACAGATACGCAGTATTTT. The genes are TRBV7-8 and TRBJ2-3, with 7 bases fitting TRBD1. CDR1 and CDR2 (germline): SGHVS, FQNEAQ. J lost 3 bases, V lost 1 base, and 7 bases had no gene match. The CDR3 loop spans 16 amino acids.

The chain uses TRBV9 and TRBJ2-1; the match to TRBD2 covers 7 bases. The CDR3 extends over 15 amino acids. CDR1 and CDR2 (germline): SGDLS, YYNGEE. Trimming took 1 base from V and 7 from J; bases not matched to a gene: 8. The CDR3 is CASSVRWDYRNEQFF. In nucleotides, the CDR3 is TGTGCCAGCAGCGTAAGATGGGACTATCGGAATGAGCAGTTCTTC.

This sequence joins TRBV28 and TRBJ2-1; 8 positions match TRBD2. The V gene end was trimmed by 3 bases and the J gene end by 7 bases; junction bases not matched to a gene: 14. Germline assignment: CDR1 MDHEN and CDR2 SYDVKM. The CDR3 extends over 17 amino acids. The CDR3: CASSFGRGSGKLNEQFF. Here the CDR3 DNA reads TGTGCCAGCAGTTTCGGTCGTGGTAGCGGGAAGTTGAATGAGCAGTTCTTC.

As regards this clone: Other DNA sequences in this specimen translate into the identical CDR3. The chain carries TRBV5-1 and TRBJ1-6, with 8 bases identical to TRBD1. The germline CDR1 and CDR2 sequences are SGHRS and YFSETQ. The length of the CDR3 is 14 residues. The J segment lost 10 bases and the V segment lost 4 bases, leaving 7 bases of the junction unmatched. The CDR3 protein is CASSPGQGGSPLHF. For the CDR3, the DNA is TGCGCCAGCAGCCCCGGACAGGGAGGATCACCCCTCCACTTT.

This clone was recorded a few times. The rearrangement links TRBV13 to TRBJ1-2, with TRBD1 as a possible D gene (5 bases). Trimming pared 5 bases from V and 0 bases from J, leaving 13 bases between. The CDR3 extends over 15 amino acids. Germline V gene data show CDR1 as PRHDT and CDR2 as FYEKMQ (reference sequence). The CDR3 region has the DNA TGTGCCAGCAGCCCCGACAGCCGTTCTAACTATGGCTACACCTTC. Amino acid sequence: CASSPDSRSNYGYTF.

The chain has TRBV6-5 and TRBJ1-2, with D possibly TRBD1 on 5 matching bases. The CDR3 is made up of 13 amino acids. The V gene lost 5 bases and the J gene lost 4 bases, with 11 bases spanning the gap. Germline assignment: CDR1 MNHEY and CDR2 SVGAGI. The CDR3 DNA reads as TGTGCCAGCAGTAGACAGTTACTCTATGGCTACACCTTC. Residues: CASSRQLLYGYTF.

J is TRBJ1-1 and V is TRBV28, with D tentatively TRBD1 (5 bases). CDR3 length equals 17 residues. The germline V gene has CDR1 MDHEN and CDR2 SYDVKM. Trimming removed 1 base at V and 5 bases at J, with 20 bases between. The CDR3 reads CASSLYTVRALGTEAFF. DNA of the CDR3: TGTGCCAGCAGTTTATATACGGTCAGGGCGTTGGGTACTGAAGCTTTCTTT. The variable domain in full, completed from reference TRBV28 and TRBJ1-1, reads DVKVTQSSRYLVKRTGEKVFLECVQDMDHENMFWYRQDPGLGLRLIYFSYDVKMKEKGDIPEGYSVSREKKERFSLILESASTNQTSMYLCASSLYTVRALGTEAFFGQGTRLTVV.

The chain combines TRBV19 with TRBJ1-3; D remains unclear. Germline CDR1 is LNHDA and CDR2 is SQIVND (reference sequence). Trimming stripped 6 bases from V and 0 bases from J, with 12 bases between. The CDR3 is 15 residues long. Here the CDR3 DNA reads TGTGCCAGTAGGTTATCAGGATTCTCTGGAAACACCATATATTTT. Translating gives CASRLSGFSGNTIYF.

The V and J genes are TRBV27 and TRBJ2-1, with D uncertain. V lost 1 base to trimming and J lost 6 bases, with 7 bases between them. Germline V gene data show CDR1 as MNHEY and CDR2 as SMNVEV (reference sequence). This CDR3 spans 13 amino acids. CDR3 sequence (DNA): TGTGCCAGCAGTTTATGGCAGTCCAATGAGCAGTTCTTC. This translates into CASSLWQSNEQFF.

J is TRBJ1-2 and V is TRBV19, with 8 nucleotides matching TRBD1. In germline, CDR1 is LNHDA, CDR2 SQIVND (reference sequence). The junction had 10 bases not matched to a gene; V was cut back by 1 base and J by 12 bases. The CDR3 sequence is 14 residues long. CDR3 coding DNA: TGTGCCAGTAGTATAGGACAGGGGCCGCTCCTCAACACCTTC. This gives the protein CASSIGQGPLLNTF. The variable domain in full, completed from reference TRBV19 and TRBJ1-2, reads DGGITQSPKYLFRKEGQNVTLSCEQNLNHDAMYWYRQDPGQGLRLIYYSQIVNDFQKGDIAEGYSVSREKKESFPLTVTSAQKNPTAFYLCASSIGQGPLLNTFGSGTRLTVV.